Listed here are 2 T cell receptor beta chains from one sample, sequenced in a study of T cells in Graves' hyperthyroidism and ophthalmopathy. Researchers took RNA transcripts and amplified the TCR beta CDR3 regions from them. HTBI primers were employed in a first-round RT-PCR of the TCR CDR3. TCRdb fed the multiplex PCR reads into MiXCR, producing one record per CDR3 protein. Among about 280,000 distinct CDR3 sequences, approximately 26% were seen once, and the ten largest hold roughly a quarter. Sequencing was carried out using blood. Receptors originate from a man in his forties or fifties with Graves' hyperthyroidism that later progressed to Graves' ophthalmopathy.

This clonotype has at least ten counts. This may stem from a read error, because a much larger clone lies one nucleotide away. The chain is built from TRBV28 and TRBJ2-7; D gene unclear. CDR1 MDHEN and CDR2 SYDVKM come from the germline V gene. The V end lost 2 bases, the J end lost 2 bases, and 4 bases lay between the germline ends. This CDR3 is 12 amino acids long. The CDR3 coding sequence is TGTGCCAGCAGTTTAATCCCCTACGAGCAGTACTTC. As protein: CASSLIPYEQYF.

The genes are TRBV27 and TRBJ2-5; D gene unclear. There are 15 residues in the CDR3. CDR1 and CDR2 from the germline V gene are MNHEY and SMNVEV (reference sequence). Trimming pared 6 bases from V and 1 base from J, leaving 15 bases between. The CDR3 is CASSWPDSGQETQYF. The DNA of the CDR3 is TGTGCCAGCAGCTGGCCGGATTCCGGCCAAGAGACCCAGTACTTC.